Listed below are T cell receptor beta chains from one sample, sequenced in a study of beta chain features in type 1 diabetes. Sequencing used immunoSEQ multiplex PCR; TCRdb keeps in-frame clones, though not all of them. The repertoire holds approximately 400,000 clones, with about 15% as singletons. The sample was naive CD4+ T cells from blood. The receptors shown here come from a woman aged 18 to 35 in good health. Both conserved end residues are part of each CDR3. The D gene is left open where the match is weak. Some rows mark clone size as missing; the rest say once, few, many or name a class of expanded clone.

j_call v_call clone_size d_call cdr3_aa cdr3_nt
TRBJ1-5 TRBV6-6 . TRBD1 CASSDRALHF TGTGCCAGCAGCGACAGGGCTCTGCATTTT
TRBJ1-3 TRBV4-1 few . CASSQDLITAGNTIYF TGCGCCAGCAGCCAAGATCTCATAACGGCTGGAAACACCATATATTTT
TRBJ1-2 TRBV28 few . CASNTGWGDYGYTF TGTGCCAGCAATACCGGTTGGGGGGACTATGGCTACACCTTC
TRBJ2-7 TRBV6-6 . TRBD2 CASRTSGRAHEQYF TGTGCCAGCAGGACTAGCGGGAGGGCCCACGAGCAGTACTTC
TRBJ1-4 TRBV4-3 few . CASSHDPGFEKLFF TGCGCCAGCAGCCACGATCCAGGGTTTGAAAAACTGTTTTTT
TRBJ2-3 TRBV7-2 few . CASSSPARGQYF TGTGCCAGCAGCTCACCGGCAAGGGGGCAGTATTTT
TRBJ2-1 TRBV30 . . CAWIRQLVSAQFF TGTGCCTGGATTCGCCAACTAGTCTCGGCGCAGTTCTTC
TRBJ1-1 TRBV7-2 few TRBD1 CASSRQGNTEAFF TGTGCCAGCAGCAGACAGGGTAACACTGAAGCTTTCTTT
TRBJ2-4 TRBV6-1 . . CASSEVKGAGKNIQYF TGTGCCAGCAGTGAGGTCAAAGGGGCAGGTAAAAACATTCAGTACTTC
TRBJ2-6 TRBV5-6 few . CASSPPGVSSGANVLTF TGTGCCAGCAGCCCGCCGGGGGTAAGCTCTGGGGCCAACGTCCTGACTTTC
TRBJ2-7 TRBV29-1 few TRBD2 CSVRRGTSGSYEQYF TGCAGCGTCCGGCGGGGGACTAGCGGGAGTTACGAGCAGTACTTC
TRBJ2-5 TRBV9 . TRBD2 CASSVGDSGRALYF TGTGCCAGCAGCGTAGGGGATAGCGGGAGGGCTCTGTACTTC
TRBJ2-1 TRBV7-3 . TRBD2 CASSLFIAGEAEQFF TGTGCCAGCAGCTTATTTATAGCGGGAGAGGCTGAGCAGTTCTTC
TRBJ2-7 TRBV7-9 . . CASSRASIYEQYF TGTGCCAGCAGCCGCGCCTCTATCTACGAGCAGTACTTC
TRBJ2-3 TRBV30 few . CAWSVPGVQYF TGTGCCTGGAGTGTACCGGGGGTGCAGTATTTT
TRBJ1-5 TRBV29-1 few TRBD1 CSVGTANQPQHF TGCAGCGTCGGGACAGCTAATCAGCCCCAGCATTTT
TRBJ1-3 TRBV4-2 . . CASSQQSTGNTIYF TGTGCCAGCAGCCAGCAGTCCACTGGAAACACCATATATTTT
TRBJ2-7 TRBV14 few . CASSQGSSYEQYF TGTGCCAGCAGCCAAGGGAGTTCCTACGAGCAGTACTTC
TRBJ2-5 TRBV6-1 . . CASATRGQETQYF TGTGCCAGCGCGACGAGAGGACAAGAGACCCAGTACTTC
TRBJ1-5 TRBV27 few TRBD1 CASSPLTFTGGSGNQPQHF TGTGCCAGCAGTCCTCTTACCTTCACAGGGGGCTCGGGCAATCAGCCCCAGCATTTT
TRBJ2-7 TRBV5-1 . TRBD1 CASSLGNPGQGFEQYF TGCGCCAGCAGCTTGGGAAACCCGGGACAGGGGTTCGAGCAGTACTTC
TRBJ2-7 TRBV25-1 few . CASSAVYEQYF TGTGCCAGCAGTGCCGTCTACGAGCAGTACTTC
TRBJ1-5 TRBV5-1 few TRBD1 CASSLDGTGAGWPQHF TGCGCCAGCAGCTTAGACGGGACAGGGGCTGGGTGGCCCCAGCATTTT
TRBJ2-5 TRBV11-2 . . CASSPRGWRETQYF TGTGCCAGCAGCCCTCGGGGGTGGCGGGAGACCCAGTACTTC
TRBJ2-7 TRBV5-1 few TRBD1 CASSSQGQGYEQYF TGCGCCAGCAGCTCTCAGGGACAGGGTTACGAGCAGTACTTC
TRBJ2-1 TRBV14 . TRBD2 CASSKRGTSNEQFF TGTGCCAGCAGCAAACGCGGGACTAGTAATGAGCAGTTCTTC
TRBJ2-3 TRBV5-6 . TRBD2 CASSLLAGGKDTQYF TGTGCCAGCAGCTTATTGGCGGGAGGGAAAGATACGCAGTATTTT
TRBJ2-1 TRBV4-1 few TRBD2 CASSQDRTSGSLYEQFF TGCGCCAGCAGCCAAGACCGAACTAGCGGGAGTTTGTATGAGCAGTTCTTC
TRBJ2-1 TRBV27 . . CASSQRALAIHEQFF TGTGCCAGCAGCCAAAGGGCTCTAGCTATCCATGAGCAGTTCTTC